The 28 T cell receptor beta chains in this list originate from one sample, sequenced in a study of breast tumors, draining lymph nodes, adjacent tissues. Axillary draining lymph nodes of breast cancer patients supplied the node samples. TCRdb re-called the multiplex PCR reads with MiXCR, one entry per CDR3 protein. The sample shows around 250,000 distinct CDR3 sequences, roughly a third of them seen only once. The sample consisted of axillary lymph node tissue. Receptor source: a female donor with breast cancer. Some clones in this sample may be carry-over from other donors' samples.

This clonotype was detected many times. The chain links TRBV3-1 to TRBJ2-5, with TRBD1 identical over 8 bases. The V gene's germline CDR1 is LGHDT and CDR2 YNNKEL (reference sequence). There are 14 residues in the CDR3. V lost 2 bases and J lost 5; bases outside the gene matches: 4. The CDR3 sequence: CASSQQGARETQYF. Written as DNA, the CDR3 is TGTGCCAGCAGCCAACAGGGGGCGCGGGAGACCCAGTACTTC.

This clonotype was counted many times. The DNA for the CDR3 is TGTGCCAGTAGTGCCCGGACAGGGTTTTATCAGCCCCAGCATTTT. Translation gives CASSARTGFYQPQHF. V and J are TRBV19 and TRBJ1-5; 8 nucleotides line up with TRBD1. CDR1 is LNHDA, CDR2 SQIVND, per germline (reference sequence). The CDR3 spans 15 residues. V lost 5 bases to trimming and J lost 5 bases; unmatched junction nucleotides: 8.

This clonotype appeared a few times. The rearrangement uses TRBV7-6 and TRBJ1-1, with D uncertain. The CDR3 length is 14 residues. Between the trimmed V and J ends, which lost 3 bases and 2 bases, there was a span of 10 bases. CDR1 and CDR2 from the germline V gene are SGHVS and FNYEAQ. Here the CDR3 reads CASSLGNRNTEAFF. The CDR3 DNA sequence: TGTGCCAGCAGCTTGGGGAATCGTAACACTGAAGCTTTCTTT. Variable domain in full (rest from reference TRBV7-6 and TRBJ1-1): GAGVSQSPRYKVTKRGQDVALRCDPISGHVSLYWYRQALGQGPEFLTYFNYEAQQDKSGLPNDRFSAERPEGSISTLTIQRTEQRDSAMYRCASSLGNRNTEAFFGQGTRLTVV.

This clonotype was seen ten or more times. This sequence joins TRBV7-2 and TRBJ2-3; TRBD2 matches 8 bases. The J segment lost 1 base and the V segment lost 0 bases, leaving 6 bases of the junction unmatched. Germline assignment: CDR1 SGHTA and CDR2 FQGNSA. There are 17 residues in the CDR3. This chain's CDR3 is CASSLAISGARTDTQYF. In DNA form, the CDR3 reads TGTGCCAGCAGCTTAGCTATTAGCGGGGCCCGCACAGATACGCAGTATTTT. The whole variable domain, filled in from reference TRBV7-2 and TRBJ2-3, reads GAGVSQSPSNKVTEKGKDVELRCDPISGHTALYWYRQSLGQGLEFLIYFQGNSAPDKSGLPSDRFSAERTGGSVSTLTIQRTQQEDSAVYLCASSLAISGARTDTQYFGPGTRLTVL.

Ten or more counts support this clonotype. V is TRBV15 and J is TRBJ2-7; 9 bases are shared with TRBD1. With 0 bases clipped from V and 3 bases from J, the junction kept 9 bases outside the gene matches. The CDR3 loop spans 17 amino acids. Germline-derived CDR1 and CDR2 are LNHNV and YYDKDF (reference sequence). The CDR3 nucleotides read TGTGCCACCAGCAGAGAGGGCCCGGGACAGGGCTTCTACGAGCAGTACTTC. Translated, it gives CATSREGPGQGFYEQYF.

Concerning this clonotype: A read error may explain this, as a much larger clone is one base away. The V call is TRBV12-5, the J call TRBJ2-3; 9 bases agree with TRBD1. Per germline, CDR1 LGHNT and CDR2 FRNRAP. The CDR3 contains 19 residues. With 2 bases clipped from V and 5 bases from J, the junction kept 17 bases outside the gene matches. This chain's CDR3 is CASGLPPGTGFARQDTQYF. The CDR3 nucleotides are TGTGCTAGTGGTTTGCCCCCCGGGACAGGGTTTGCGCGACAAGATACGCAGTATTTT. Full variable domain (outside the CDR3, taken from reference TRBV12-5 and TRBJ2-3): DARVTQTPRHKVTEMGQEVTMRCQPILGHNTVFWYRQTMMQGLELLAYFRNRAPLDDSGMPKDRFSAEMPDATLATLKIQPSEPRDSAVYFCASGLPPGTGFARQDTQYFGPGTRLTVL.

This clonotype was counted a few times. The chain uses TRBV18 and TRBJ1-4, with TRBD1 matching over 11 bases. The J segment lost 7 bases and the V segment lost 3 bases, leaving 7 bases of the junction unmatched. The CDR3 has 16 residues. Germline CDR1 reads KGHSH; CDR2 reads LQKENI. The CDR3 coding sequence is TGTGCCAGCTCACCCGGGACAGGGGGACAATCTGAAAAACTGTTTTTT. This codes for CASSPGTGGQSEKLFF.

This clonotype was detected many times. The chain has TRBV7-6 and TRBJ2-7; 8 positions agree with TRBD2. The germline gives CDR1 SGHVS, CDR2 FNYEAQ. The CDR3 sequence is 15 residues long. Losses at the gene ends were 4 bases for V and 2 bases for J; bases not matched to a gene: 7. The CDR3 sequence: CASSSYERGPYEQYF. The CDR3 DNA reads as TGTGCCAGCAGCTCGTACGAGCGGGGGCCCTACGAGCAGTACTTC.

This clonotype came up many times. V and J are TRBV6-5 and TRBJ2-6, with a tentative D call TRBD1 (5 bases). Germline-derived CDR1 and CDR2 are MNHEY and SVGAGI. The germline V and J ends were trimmed by 5 bases and 2 bases, with 7 bases remaining between them. This CDR3 is built from 14 residues. Here the CDR3 reads CASSPGTGANVLTF. DNA of the CDR3: TGTGCCAGCAGTCCAGGGACTGGGGCCAACGTCCTGACTTTC.

A few counts support this clonotype. This chain uses TRBV19 with TRBJ2-1; TRBD1 matches 8 bases. V was clipped by 5 bases and J by 6 bases; unmatched bases: 9. This CDR3 is 15 amino acids long. Per the germline V gene, CDR1 is LNHDA and CDR2 is SQIVND (reference sequence). As DNA, the CDR3 is TGTGCCAGTAGTTCCTCAGGGGGCCCCCTCAATGAGCAGTTCTTC. It specifies CASSSSGGPLNEQFF.

This clonotype was counted ten times or more. The chain employs TRBV2 and TRBJ2-5; 10 bases align to TRBD2. Germline V lookup: CDR1 SNHLY, CDR2 FYNNEI. Trimming cost V 4 bases and J 5 bases; bases outside gene matches: 7. The CDR3 spans 15 residues. The CDR3 nucleotides are TGTGCCAGCAGTGTCTCAGCGGGAGGGGACGAGACCCAGTACTTC. It translates to CASSVSAGGDETQYF.

Comments on this clonotype: Being one base from a much bigger clone, this may be a read error. This chain connects TRBV20-1 to TRBJ2-7; D may correspond to TRBD1 or TRBD2 (5 bases each). CDR1 DFQATT and CDR2 SNEGSKA come from the germline V gene (reference sequence). V lost 6 bases and J lost 6, with 21 bases in between. The CDR3 is 14 residues long. This CDR3 is CSAQQAGGASEQYF. The DNA of the CDR3 is TGCAGTGCGCAGCAGGCGGGTGGGGCCTCCGAGCAGTACTTC.

This clonotype was found a few times. V gene TRBV5-8 combines with J gene TRBJ1-4; 9 bases map to TRBD1. V gave up 4 bases and J gave up 6 bases; unmatched junction bases: 4. The CDR3 length is 14 residues. CDR1 is SGHTS, CDR2 YDEGEE, per germline. DNA of the CDR3: TGTGCCAGCAGCCGGGACAGGGACTATGAAAAACTGTTTTTT. Translating it yields CASSRDRDYEKLFF.

This chain connects TRBV15 to TRBJ1-2; D ambiguous. Between the trimmed V and J ends, which lost 0 bases and 4 bases, there was a span of 9 bases. Germline loops: CDR1 LNHNV, CDR2 YYDKDF (reference sequence). The CDR3 sequence is 14 residues long. The CDR3: CATSRDRAGYGYTF. The CDR3 DNA sequence: TGTGCCACCAGCAGAGATCGTGCTGGCTATGGCTACACCTTC.

This clonotype showed up just a few times. The rearrangement links TRBV6-5 to TRBJ2-1; tentative D call: TRBD2 (6 bases). Germline V gives CDR1 MNHEY, CDR2 SVGAGI. The V end was cut by 7 bases, the J end by 0 bases, with 13 bases between. The CDR3 has 15 residues. DNA for the CDR3: TGTGCCAGCACCCCGGGGGAAAGCTCCTACAATGAGCAGTTCTTC. This translates into CASTPGESSYNEQFF.

This clonotype was seen many times. V usage is TRBV5-1 and J usage is TRBJ2-7, with 10 bases matching TRBD2. The germline V gene has CDR1 SGHRS and CDR2 YFSETQ. The CDR3 has 14 amino acids. The V and J ends lost 2 bases and 7 bases, in that order; junction bases with no gene match: 6. CDR3 coding DNA: TGCGCCAGCAGCTTCCCTAGCGGGAGCGGTGAGCAGTACTTC. Protein sequence: CASSFPSGSGEQYF.

The chain uses TRBV7-2 and TRBJ1-1, with a weak D call TRBD1 (5 bases). The CDR3 is 15 amino acids. Germline-derived CDR1 and CDR2 are SGHTA and FQGNSA. Trimming removed 5 bases at V and 2 bases at J, with 15 bases between. CDR3 in amino acids: CASSLRRGPNTEAFF. The DNA for the CDR3 is TGTGCCAGCAGCCTTAGGAGGGGACCAAACACTGAAGCTTTCTTT.

This clonotype was picked up many times. V gene TRBV5-1 combines with J gene TRBJ2-7; D is uncertain. This CDR3 has 13 residues. V gave up 0 bases and J gave up 0 bases, with 4 bases separating them. The germline CDR1 and CDR2 sequences are SGHRS and YFSETQ. The CDR3 sequence is CASSLDYSYEQYF. In DNA, the CDR3 is TGCGCCAGCAGCTTGGACTACTCCTACGAGCAGTACTTC.

The sample holds many counts of this clonotype. The chain employs TRBV18 and TRBJ1-2; D possibly corresponds to TRBD1 (6 bases). Germline assignment: CDR1 KGHSH and CDR2 LQKENI. Trimming pared 2 bases from V and 5 bases from J, leaving 9 bases between. The CDR3 runs to 13 residues. The CDR3 spells CASSPTGRYGYTF. As DNA, the CDR3 is TGTGCCAGCTCACCAACAGGGAGGTATGGCTACACCTTC.

This clonotype was seen only a few times. CDR3 coding DNA: TGTGCCAGCAGCTTGGGGGGACTAGCGGGCTCCTACGAGCAGTACTTC. Residues: CASSLGGLAGSYEQYF. This chain joins TRBV5-8 and TRBJ2-7; TRBD2 matches at 12 bases. The ends lost 0 bases at V and 0 bases at J; junction bases unmatched: 1. This CDR3 is 16 amino acids long. CDR1 is SGHTS, CDR2 YDEGEE, per germline.

The CDR3: CASSEGGSTGELFF. The CDR3 DNA reads as TGTGCCAGCAGTGAAGGAGGGTCGACCGGGGAGCTGTTTTTT. The J gene is TRBJ2-2, the V gene TRBV2, with D possibly being TRBD2 (5 bases). The ends were cut back, 1 base at V and 5 bases at J, with 8 bases in the middle. Germline CDR1 SNHLY, CDR2 FYNNEI. The CDR3 runs 14 residues.

This clonotype was seen at least ten times. V and J are TRBV6-5 and TRBJ2-7; 7 positions match TRBD2. The CDR3 contains 15 residues. The J segment lost 5 bases and the V segment lost 2 bases, leaving 9 bases of the junction unmatched. Germline assignment: CDR1 MNHEY and CDR2 SVGAGI. CDR3 sequence: CASSYMAGAFHEQYF. In DNA form, the CDR3 reads TGTGCCAGCAGTTACATGGCGGGAGCTTTCCACGAGCAGTACTTC.

This clonotype was found many times. A much bigger clone sits one base away, suggesting this may be a read error. The V gene is TRBV19, the J gene TRBJ2-6; D gene ambiguous. CDR1 LNHDA and CDR2 SQIVND come from the germline V gene (reference sequence). This CDR3 has 14 residues. The CDR3 region is CANSIGSGANVLTF. The DNA of the CDR3 is TGTGCCAATAGTATCGGCTCTGGGGCCAACGTCCTGACTTTC.

The chain employs TRBV7-8 and TRBJ2-5, with 8 nucleotides matching TRBD1. This CDR3 contains 15 residues. V lost 3 bases and J lost 4; bases outside the gene matches: 7. Germline CDR1 SGHVS, CDR2 FQNEAQ. In nucleotides, the CDR3 is TGTGCCAGCAGCTTTAGCCAGGGGGCTCGAGAGACCCAGTACTTC. Amino acid sequence: CASSFSQGARETQYF.

Of note for this clonotype: With a much larger clone just one base away, this may be a read error. This chain connects TRBV24-1 to TRBJ2-2; TRBD2 is a possible D gene (5 bases). Per the germline V gene, CDR1 is KGHDR and CDR2 is SFDVKD. The CDR3 loop spans 17 amino acids. CDR3 in amino acids: CASSPHFAGPNTWELFF. Written as DNA, the CDR3 is TGTGCCAGCAGCCCCCATTTTGCGGGCCCGAACACCTGGGAGCTGTTTTTT.

As to this clonotype: Compared with germline, one end of the junction differs, possibly owing to a read error. The genes are TRBV6-6 and TRBJ2-7; D is unresolved. Germline V gives CDR1 MNHNY, CDR2 SVGAGI (reference sequence). The CDR3 has 12 residues. The CDR3 spells CASTPDKYEQCF. The CDR3 nucleotides read TGTGCCAGCACCCCCGACAAGTACGAGCAGTGCTTC.

The chain couples TRBV4-2 to TRBJ2-3; 8 nucleotides line up with TRBD2. Losses at the gene ends were 3 bases for V and 3 bases for J; bases not matched to a gene: 8. There are 16 residues in the CDR3. Germline V gene data show CDR1 as LGHNA and CDR2 as YNFKEQ. As DNA, the CDR3 is TGTGCCAGCAGCCAGAAAGCGGGGGCCCTTACAGATACGCAGTATTTT. It translates to CASSQKAGALTDTQYF.

This clonotype was observed a handful of times. The V and J genes are TRBV28 and TRBJ2-5; the match to TRBD1 covers 9 bases. This CDR3 comprises 13 residues. Germline V gene lookup returns CDR1 MDHEN and CDR2 SYDVKM. With V trimmed by 7 bases and J by 5 bases, 5 bases remained unmatched. CDR3 nucleotides: TGTGCCAGCACCTTGACAGGGGGGGAGACCCAGTACTTC. The encoded protein is CASTLTGGETQYF.